These 27 T cell receptor beta chains came from one sample sequenced in a study of T cell responses to AZD1222 COVID-19 vaccine. Produced via immunoSEQ multiplex PCR; TCRdb's table is partial and in-frame only. The sample includes about 15,000 clones, more than 70% seen only once; the top ten take over 12%. The sample here was peripheral blood, taken 28 days after the second AZD1222 dose. These receptor sequences come from an adult who received the AZD1222 COVID-19 vaccine.

This rearrangement joins TRBV19 to TRBJ1-1; 8 nucleotides align to TRBD1. V shed 3 bases, J shed 6 bases, and the junction held 9 bases outside the gene matches. Germline V gives CDR1 LNHDA, CDR2 SQIVND (reference sequence). The CDR3 runs 15 residues. The chain's CDR3 is CASSISSQGAAEAFF. The DNA of the CDR3 is TGTGCCAGTAGTATTTCTAGCCAGGGGGCCGCTGAAGCTTTCTTT. The complete variable domain, with remaining parts taken from reference TRBV19 and TRBJ1-1, reads DGGITQSPKYLFRKEGQNVTLSCEQNLNHDAMYWYRQDPGQGLRLIYYSQIVNDFQKGDIAEGYSVSREKKESFPLTVTSAQKNPTAFYLCASSISSQGAAEAFFGQGTRLTVV.

The rearrangement uses TRBV25-1 and TRBJ1-5; tentative D call: TRBD1 (6 bases). The CDR3 totals 15 residues. Trimming left V 6 bases short and J 1 base short, with 13 bases between. Germline lookup yields CDR1 MGHDK and CDR2 SYGVNS. CDR3 DNA sequence: TGTGCCAGCAGCCCCAGGGGTTTGAGCAATCAGCCCCAGCATTTT. This codes for CASSPRGLSNQPQHF.

This chain joins TRBV10-3 and TRBJ1-2; D might be TRBD1 (6 bases). Between the trimmed V and J ends, which lost 3 bases and 4 bases, there was a span of 18 bases. The germline V gene encodes CDR1 ENHRY and CDR2 SYGVKD. The CDR3 contains 16 residues. The chain's CDR3 is CAISESLRTASYGYTF. The CDR3 coding sequence is TGTGCCATCAGTGAATCACTCAGGACAGCGAGCTATGGCTACACCTTC.

The V gene is TRBV9, the J gene TRBJ1-5; D unclear. Trimming took 4 bases from V and 3 from J, leaving 14 bases between them. The germline CDR1 and CDR2 sequences are SGDLS and YYNGEE. The CDR3 has 15 residues. The CDR3 reads CASSSAAGSNQPQHF. The CDR3 region has the DNA TGTGCCAGCAGCTCAGCGGCAGGATCCAATCAGCCCCAGCATTTT. Combining the CDR3 with reference TRBV9 and TRBJ1-5 gives the whole variable domain DSGVTQTPKHLITATGQRVTLRCSPRSGDLSVYWYQQSLDQGLQFLIQYYNGEERAKGNILERFSAQQFPDLHSELNLSSLELGDSALYFCASSSAAGSNQPQHFGDGTRLSIL.

A few counts support this clone. The chain has TRBV19 and TRBJ1-6; no firm D call. V lost 4 bases and J 10 bases, leaving 5 bases between the germline ends. The CDR3 extends over 11 amino acids. From germline, CDR1 is LNHDA and CDR2 SQIVND (reference sequence). CDR3 sequence (DNA): TGTGCCAGTAGTACGGGGTCACCCCTCCACTTT. The encoded protein is CASSTGSPLHF.

The chain has TRBV28 and TRBJ1-5; D is undetermined. CDR3 size: 11 residues. Germline V lookup: CDR1 MDHEN, CDR2 SYDVKM. Trimming removed 7 bases at V and 6 bases at J, with 7 bases between. CDR3 loop: CASTNGQPQHF. The CDR3 nucleotides are TGTGCCAGCACCAACGGTCAGCCCCAGCATTTT. The full variable domain, with the rest looked up from reference TRBV28 and TRBJ1-5, is DVKVTQSSRYLVKRTGEKVFLECVQDMDHENMFWYRQDPGLGLRLIYFSYDVKMKEKGDIPEGYSVSREKKERFSLILESASTNQTSMYLCASTNGQPQHFGDGTRLSIL.

This clone was recorded once. The genes are TRBV19 and TRBJ2-2, with a tentative D call TRBD2 (6 bases). Trimming removed 9 bases from V and 4 bases from J, with 18 bases in between. CDR3 length equals 15 residues. Germline V lookup: CDR1 LNHDA, CDR2 SQIVND (reference sequence). The CDR3 nucleotides are TGTGCCAGCCTACCGCTAGGAGGGAGCACCGGGGAGCTGTTTTTT. Protein sequence: CASLPLGGSTGELFF.

The rearrangement joins TRBV7-2 to TRBJ1-2; D is uncertain. The V gene's germline CDR1 is SGHTA and CDR2 FQGNSA. CDR3 length: 12 amino acids. V lost 1 base, J lost 7 bases, and 7 bases lay in between. The CDR3 DNA follows: TGTGCCAGCAGCTTAGAAGGGTTTGGCTACACCTTC. Its protein product is CASSLEGFGYTF.

The V and J genes are TRBV7-2 and TRBJ1-5; D remains ambiguous. The CDR3 has 13 amino acids. The V end was cut by 4 bases, the J end by 6 bases, with 10 bases between. The germline gives CDR1 SGHTA, CDR2 FQGNSA. Here the CDR3 reads CASSSVSRQPQHF. The CDR3 DNA follows: TGTGCCAGCAGCTCAGTCTCGCGTCAGCCCCAGCATTTT.

The CDR3 DNA is TGTGCCACCCGGACAGGGGAAGCAGAGACCCAGTACTTC. This codes for CATRTGEAETQYF. This chain connects TRBV2 to TRBJ2-5; 9 bases line up with TRBD1. The CDR3 extends over 13 amino acids. The junction had 7 bases not matched to a gene; V was cut back by 10 bases and J by 4 bases. Germline V gives CDR1 SNHLY, CDR2 FYNNEI.

The chain uses TRBV7-6 and TRBJ1-6, with 7 bases lining up with TRBD1. V dropped 5 bases and J dropped 7; count of bases not matched to a gene: 5. Germline V gene sequence: CDR1 SGHVS, CDR2 FNYEAQ. CDR3 size: 14 residues. CDR3 coding DNA: TGTGCCAGCAGCCCGACAGGGTACAATTCACCCCTCCACTTT. Protein sequence: CASSPTGYNSPLHF.

This sequence joins TRBV5-4 and TRBJ2-7, with TRBD1 as a possible D gene (5 bases). CDR1 is SGHNT and CDR2 is YYREEE in the germline V gene (reference sequence). This CDR3 comprises 14 residues. V was cut by 1 base and J by 3 bases, with 11 bases left in between. CDR3 amino acids: CASSLQGRDYEQYF. The CDR3 nucleotides are TGTGCCAGCAGCTTGCAGGGTAGGGACTACGAGCAGTACTTC.

The V and J genes are TRBV5-6 and TRBJ1-5, with D uncertain. Trimming took off 5 bases at V and 6 bases at J, with 15 bases between the two ends. The CDR3 loop spans 14 amino acids. CDR1 is SGHDT, CDR2 YYEEEE, per germline. This CDR3 is CASSSYEGTQPQHF. The CDR3 bases are TGTGCCAGCAGTTCTTATGAAGGTACTCAGCCCCAGCATTTT.

The table lists this clone with a few counts. J is TRBJ1-6 and V is TRBV7-9, with no clear D. This CDR3 is 15 amino acids long. Germline CDR1 reads SEHNR; CDR2 reads FQNEAQ (reference sequence). V was trimmed by 1 base and J by 0 bases, leaving 4 bases between them. The CDR3 region is CASSLGSSYNSPLHF. Here the CDR3 DNA reads TGTGCCAGCAGCTTAGGGAGCTCCTATAATTCACCCCTCCACTTT.

V usage is TRBV2 and J usage is TRBJ2-7; D not certain. The CDR3 covers 14 residues. V was shortened by 7 bases and J by 1 base, with 14 bases between the two germline ends. Per germline, CDR1 SNHLY and CDR2 FYNNEI. This CDR3 reads CASTGFQQSYEQYF. The CDR3 nucleotides are TGTGCCAGCACCGGTTTCCAACAGTCCTACGAGCAGTACTTC. Using reference TRBV2 and TRBJ2-7 for the parts outside the CDR3, the full variable domain is EPEVTQTPSHQVTQMGQEVILRCVPISNHLYFYWYRQILGQKVEFLVSFYNNEISEKSEIFDDQFSVERPDGSNFTLKIRSTKLEDSAMYFCASTGFQQSYEQYFGPGTRLTVT.

This chain uses TRBV5-1 with TRBJ1-2; D gene unclear. From germline, CDR1 is SGHRS and CDR2 YFSETQ. V gave up 0 bases and J gave up 3 bases, with 12 bases separating them. CDR3 length: 15 residues. CDR3 DNA sequence: TGCGCCAGCAGCTTGGATCCGGGTCAAGACTATGGCTACACCTTC. The encoded protein is CASSLDPGQDYGYTF.

The V call is TRBV28, the J call TRBJ2-4; 8 positions agree with TRBD2. The junction had 8 bases not matched to a gene; V was cut back by 6 bases and J by 4 bases. The CDR3 covers 15 residues. Germline V lookup: CDR1 MDHEN, CDR2 SYDVKM. The CDR3 loop is CASSPGGAGKNIQYF. The CDR3 DNA is TGTGCCAGCAGCCCCGGGGGGGCAGGGAAAAACATTCAGTACTTC.

The chain is built from TRBV5-6 and TRBJ1-6; D remains ambiguous. The germline V and J ends were trimmed by 3 bases and 14 bases, with 21 bases remaining between them. The CDR3 covers 15 residues. CDR1 is SGHDT, CDR2 YYEEEE, per germline. CDR3 loop: CASSSELGAGGSLHF. Written as DNA, the CDR3 is TGTGCCAGCAGCTCGGAATTGGGAGCAGGTGGGTCCCTCCACTTT. Filled out from reference TRBV5-6 and TRBJ1-6, the complete variable domain reads DAGVTQSPTHLIKTRGQQVTLRCSPKSGHDTVSWYQQALGQGPQFIFQYYEEEERQRGNFPDRFSGHQFPNYSSELNVNALLLGDSALYLCASSSELGAGGSLHFGNGTRLTVT.

This clone came up a few times. The chain has TRBV7-9 and TRBJ2-3; D possibly corresponds to TRBD2 (5 bases). The germline V gene has CDR1 SEHNR and CDR2 FQNEAQ (reference sequence). V gave up 4 bases and J gave up 0 bases, with 14 bases separating them. This CDR3 contains 16 residues. The CDR3 coding sequence is TGTGCCAGCAGCTCTCTAGAGCGGTTGAGCACAGATACGCAGTATTTT. It codes for CASSSLERLSTDTQYF.

This clone was counted a single time. The chain uses TRBV14 and TRBJ1-3; D is perhaps TRBD1 (5 bases). Germline lookup yields CDR1 SGHDN and CDR2 FVKESK. V was trimmed by 7 bases and J by 3 bases, leaving 16 bases between them. This CDR3 contains 15 residues. The CDR3 nucleotides are TGTGCCAGCACCATTTTGGGGGTGGATGGAAACACCATATATTTT. Translated: CASTILGVDGNTIYF.

This chain joins TRBV28 and TRBJ1-1, with D unresolved. CDR1 and CDR2 (germline): MDHEN, SYDVKM. This CDR3 has 13 amino acids. The ends were cut back, 4 bases at V and 4 bases at J, with 10 bases in the middle. The CDR3 here is CASSSTDLTEAFF. Written as DNA, the CDR3 is TGTGCCAGCAGTTCCACAGATCTCACTGAAGCTTTCTTT.

V usage is TRBV6-2 or TRBV6-3 and J usage is TRBJ2-2; 10 bases align to TRBD2. V trimming: 2 bases; J trimming: 5 bases; junction bases outside the gene matches: 5. The CDR3 is 16 residues long. CDR1 MNHEY and CDR2 SVGEGT come from the germline V gene. The CDR3 is CASSYDLAGETGELFF. DNA for the CDR3: TGTGCCAGCAGTTACGATCTAGCGGGGGAAACCGGGGAGCTGTTTTTT.

CDR3 in amino acids: CASSIRQSTNEKLFF. The DNA for the CDR3 is TGTGCCAGTAGTATAAGACAGTCCACTAATGAAAAACTGTTTTTT. The chain links TRBV19 to TRBJ1-4, with D possibly TRBD1 on 5 matching bases. This CDR3 contains 15 residues. CDR1 LNHDA and CDR2 SQIVND come from the germline V gene (reference sequence). V lost 2 bases and J 2 bases, leaving 9 bases between the germline ends.

The V gene is TRBV4-2, the J gene TRBJ2-2; no firm D call. CDR3 length: 13 residues. V dropped 1 base and J dropped 7 bases, with 7 bases sitting between them. Germline-derived CDR1 and CDR2 are LGHNA and YNFKEQ. CDR3 sequence (DNA): TGTGCCAGCAGCCAAGTGGGCGACGGGGAGCTGTTTTTT. It codes for CASSQVGDGELFF.

The chain couples TRBV15 to TRBJ2-5; no clear D. V lost 0 bases, J lost 5 bases, and 10 bases lay in between. This CDR3 is built from 14 residues. CDR1 and CDR2 (germline): LNHNV, YYDKDF (reference sequence). CDR3 coding DNA: TGTGCCACCAGCAGAGATTTGGTAGAGGAGACCCAGTACTTC. Its protein is CATSRDLVEETQYF.

This clone was seen only a few times. This rearrangement joins TRBV6-2 or TRBV6-3 to TRBJ2-7, with D perhaps assigned TRBD1 or TRBD2 (5 bases each). V was cut by 7 bases and J by 3 bases, with 13 bases left in between. Per the germline V gene, CDR1 is MNHEY and CDR2 is SVGEGT. The CDR3 sequence is 13 residues long. For the CDR3, the DNA is TGTGCCAGCACCCCGAGGGGCGGCTACGAGCAGTACTTC. This gives the protein CASTPRGGYEQYF.

J is TRBJ1-1 and V is TRBV30, with D unclear. Germline-derived CDR1 and CDR2 are GTSNPN and SVGIG (reference sequence). V was trimmed by 4 bases and J by 3 bases, leaving 9 bases between them. This CDR3 comprises 12 residues. This CDR3 reads CAWNPADTEAFF. The CDR3 nucleotides are TGTGCCTGGAACCCCGCAGACACTGAAGCTTTCTTT. Full variable domain (rest looked up from reference TRBV30 and TRBJ1-1): SQTIHQWPATLVQPVGSPLSLECTVEGTSNPNLYWYRQAAGRGLQLLFYSVGIGQISSEVPQNLSASRPQDRQFILSSKKLLLSDSGFYLCAWNPADTEAFFGQGTRLTVV.